A single sample gave rise to the 24 T cell receptor beta chains below, sequenced in a study of T-cell reconstitution after alpha-beta-depleted transplantation in children. Unique molecular identifiers tagged the TCRbeta library. A single record per CDR3 protein comes from TCRdb applying MiXCR to the PCR reads. Of about 200,000 distinct CDR3 sequences in the sample, approximately 8.4% were seen once. Sample: PBMCs, mostly from graft donor cells, taken 360 days after TCRalphabeta/CD19-depleted stem cell transplant. These receptors all come from a male patient aged 2 to 9 who had a stem cell transplant for acute myeloid leukemia, so the T cells may come from the graft donor.

This clonotype came up a few times. The J gene is TRBJ2-1, the V gene TRBV7-8; D tentatively reads TRBD1 or TRBD2 (5 bases each). CDR1 is SGHVS, CDR2 FQNEAQ, per germline. The CDR3 is 14 residues long. V lost 2 bases and J lost 6, with 11 bases in between. CDR3 DNA sequence: TGTGCCAGCAGCTTACGGGAAGGGGTCAATGAGCAGTTCTTC. Protein: CASSLREGVNEQFF.

In this sample, this clonotype turned up a few times. The chain uses TRBV20-1 and TRBJ1-2, with TRBD1 matching 7 bases. Germline CDR1 and CDR2: DFQATT and SNEGSKA (reference sequence). The V and J ends lost 0 bases and 12 bases, in that order; junction bases with no gene match: 4. This CDR3 is 11 amino acids long. The CDR3 DNA reads TGCAGTGCTAGAGATCACAGGGGAGACACCTTC. Encoded protein: CSARDHRGDTF.

The chain employs TRBV27 and TRBJ2-1; TRBD2 matches 10 bases. The trim removed 8 bases at V and 7 bases at J, leaving 8 bases unmatched. The CDR3 is made up of 14 amino acids. Germline V gives CDR1 MNHEY, CDR2 SMNVEV (reference sequence). The CDR3 nucleotides read TGTGCCAGCCGTCTAGCGGGAGAACATAATGAGCAGTTCTTC. Its protein product is CASRLAGEHNEQFF.

As for this clonotype: The junction departs from germline at one end; a sequencing error may be responsible. This chain links TRBV7-7 with TRBJ2-5; 8 bases are shared with TRBD2. Germline lookup yields CDR1 SSHAT and CDR2 FNYEAQ (reference sequence). This CDR3 has 16 amino acids. The CDR3 DNA is TGTGCTAGCAGCCAAACGGGTAGCGGGGACCAAGAGACCCAGTACTTC. Its protein is CASSQTGSGDQETQYF. The full variable domain, rest sourced from reference TRBV7-7 and TRBJ2-5, is GAGVSQSPRYKVTKRGQDVTLRCDPISSHATLYWYQQALGQGPEFLTYFNYEAQPDKSGLPSDRFSAERPEGSISTLTIQRTEQRDSAMYRCASSQTGSGDQETQYFGPGTRLLVL.

This clonotype was seen a handful of times. The gene calls are TRBV12-3 or TRBV12-4 and TRBJ2-4; D gene uncertain. V was trimmed by 4 bases and J by 0 bases, leaving 10 bases between them. The CDR3 runs to 15 residues. The CDR3: CASSSRQLAKNIQYF. The CDR3, as DNA: TGTGCCAGCAGTTCAAGGCAGCTAGCCAAAAACATTCAGTACTTC.

This clonotype was counted between two and nine times. The rearrangement uses TRBV18 and TRBJ2-7; TRBD1 aligns across 7 bases. The length of the CDR3 is 13 residues. Germline CDR1 KGHSH, CDR2 LQKENI. The J segment lost 1 base and the V segment lost 5 bases, leaving 2 bases of the junction unmatched. For the CDR3, the DNA is TGTGCCAGCTCAAGGGGACAGTCCTACGAGCAGTACTTC. This codes for CASSRGQSYEQYF.

Details on this clonotype: No conserved phenylalanine or tryptophan ends this CDR3, so it is likely a read error. The CDR3 coding sequence is TGCGCCAGCAGCTTCAGACAGGTTGAGGGCGAGCAGTACGCC. This translates into CASSFRQVEGEQYA. The rearrangement uses TRBV5-1 and TRBJ2-7; perhaps TRBD1 as D (6 bases). Trimming cost V 2 bases and J 6 bases, with 15 bases left between them. The CDR3 is made up of 14 amino acids. In germline, CDR1 is SGHRS, CDR2 YFSETQ.

In its sample, this clonotype was seen many times. This CDR3 reads CASSQDHMAVEDTQYF. DNA of the CDR3: TGCGCCAGCAGCCAAGATCATATGGCCGTGGAGGATACGCAGTATTTT. V and J are TRBV4-3 and TRBJ2-3; D call uncertain. Between the trimmed V and J ends, which lost 0 bases and 6 bases, there was a span of 16 bases. CDR3 length equals 16 residues. From germline, CDR1 is LGHNA and CDR2 YSLEER.

This clonotype appeared many times. This chain uses TRBV12-3 or TRBV12-4 with TRBJ2-1; 12 nucleotides align to TRBD2. The CDR3 has 17 residues. The trim removed 3 bases at V and 8 bases at J, leaving 11 bases unmatched. The CDR3 is CASSFRTSGNTGDEQFF. The CDR3 bases are TGTGCCAGCAGTTTCCGGACTAGCGGGAATACGGGCGATGAGCAGTTCTTC.

This clonotype was counted ten times or more. The V call is TRBV29-1, the J call TRBJ2-5; 10 bases align to TRBD2. CDR3 length equals 14 residues. J lost 5 bases, V lost 0 bases, and 3 bases had no gene match. Germline V gene data show CDR1 as SQVTM and CDR2 as ANQGSEA. Written as DNA, the CDR3 is TGCAGCGTTGAAGATCTGGGACTAGCGGAGACCCAGTACTTC. Its protein is CSVEDLGLAETQYF. Looking up the rest from reference TRBV29-1 and TRBJ2-5 gives the full variable domain: SAVISQKPSRDICQRGTSLTIQCQVDSQVTMMFWYRQQPGQSLTLIATANQGSEATYESGFVIDKFPISRPNLTFSTLTVSNMSPEDSSIYLCSVEDLGLAETQYFGPGTRLLVL.

The CDR3 here is CASTSWRGDTQYF. The CDR3 coding sequence is TGTGCCAGCACCTCCTGGCGGGGGGATACGCAGTATTTT. The chain uses TRBV12-3 or TRBV12-4 and TRBJ2-3; 7 bases map to TRBD2. V shed 7 bases, J shed 6 bases, and the junction held 7 bases outside the gene matches. The CDR3 runs to 13 residues.

This clonotype was found many times. The V and J genes are TRBV4-3 and TRBJ2-1, with D possibly being TRBD2 (5 bases). Germline CDR1 is LGHNA and CDR2 is YSLEER. The V gene lost 3 bases and the J gene lost 5 bases, with 20 bases spanning the gap. CDR3 size: 17 residues. CDR3 in amino acids: CASSQYFGLNQDNEQFF. The CDR3 coding sequence is TGCGCCAGCAGCCAGTATTTCGGACTCAACCAAGACAATGAGCAGTTCTTC.

This sequence joins TRBV6-2 or TRBV6-3 and TRBJ2-2; 11 nucleotides line up with TRBD1. Germline lookup yields CDR1 MNHEY and CDR2 SVGEGT. CDR3 length: 15 amino acids. The V and J ends lost 6 bases and 7 bases, in that order; junction bases with no gene match: 7. The CDR3 DNA is TGTGCCAGCAGCCGAGGACAGGGGGCCTTCGGGGAGCTGTTTTTT. As protein: CASSRGQGAFGELFF.

The chain couples TRBV6-2 or TRBV6-3 to TRBJ2-7, with D perhaps TRBD2 (6 bases). V lost 8 bases and J lost 4, with 21 bases in between. This CDR3 spans 15 amino acids. The germline CDR1 and CDR2 sequences are MNHEY and SVGEGT. The CDR3 coding sequence is TGTGCCAGCGGTTTGATGCGGGATCAAATTTACGAGCAGTACTTC. Residues: CASGLMRDQIYEQYF.

This sequence joins TRBV12-3 or TRBV12-4 and TRBJ2-5, with 7 nucleotides matching TRBD1. This CDR3 has 13 residues. The V gene end was trimmed by 5 bases and the J gene end by 5 bases; junction bases not matched to a gene: 5. CDR3 sequence reads: CASSRQGLETQYF. Here the CDR3 DNA reads TGTGCCAGCAGTCGACAGGGCTTGGAGACCCAGTACTTC.

This clonotype turned up a few times. The chain has TRBV5-1 and TRBJ2-2; perhaps TRBD2 as D (6 bases). V shed 4 bases and J shed 4 bases, with 8 bases lying between them. The CDR3 spans 13 residues. Germline V CDR1 and CDR2: SGHRS, YFSETQ. The CDR3 is CASSQTSTGELFF. CDR3 sequence (DNA): TGCGCCAGCAGCCAGACTAGCACCGGGGAGCTGTTTTTT. The full variable domain, with the rest looked up from reference TRBV5-1 and TRBJ2-2, is KAGVTQTPRYLIKTRGQQVTLSCSPISGHRSVSWYQQTPGQGLQFLFEYFSETQRNKGNFPGRFSGRQFSNSRSEMNVSTLELGDSALYLCASSQTSTGELFFGEGSRLTVL.

This clonotype appeared a few times. V gene TRBV20-1 combines with J gene TRBJ2-5; TRBD2 matches 12 bases. The CDR3 spans 13 residues. CDR1 and CDR2 (germline): DFQATT, SNEGSKA (reference sequence). The J segment lost 4 bases and the V segment lost 6 bases, leaving 3 bases of the junction unmatched. The CDR3 reads CSATGLAGETQYF. For the CDR3, the DNA is TGCAGTGCCACGGGACTAGCGGGAGAGACCCAGTACTTC.

The chain joins TRBV12-3 or TRBV12-4 to TRBJ2-3, with D tentatively TRBD1 (6 bases). V was clipped by 6 bases and J by 0 bases, with 13 bases between them. CDR3 length equals 15 residues. Here the CDR3 reads CASRRQAGSTDTQYF. CDR3 sequence (DNA): TGTGCCAGCAGAAGACAGGCAGGGAGCACAGATACGCAGTATTTT.

This clonotype has just a few counts. This chain connects TRBV29-1 to TRBJ2-5, with 12 bases lining up with TRBD1. CDR3 size: 19 residues. Germline lookup yields CDR1 SQVTM and CDR2 ANQGSEA. After removal of 0 bases from V and 4 bases from J, the junction contained 15 bases not matched to a gene. The CDR3 nucleotides read TGCAGCGTTGAAGAACGGGACAGGGGGCGAAGAACCCTCCGAGAGACCCAGTACTTC. Translated: CSVEERDRGRRTLRETQYF.

This rearrangement joins TRBV5-5 to TRBJ1-1; TRBD1 matches 11 bases. The J segment lost 3 bases and the V segment lost 3 bases, leaving 7 bases of the junction unmatched. From germline, CDR1 is SGHKS and CDR2 YYEKEE (reference sequence). CDR3 length: 16 amino acids. CDR3: CASSWTGGYLDTEAFF. The CDR3 DNA reads TGTGCCAGCAGCTGGACAGGGGGCTATTTAGACACTGAAGCTTTCTTT.

The V and J genes are TRBV6-1 and TRBJ1-1, with D hard to call. V was clipped by 6 bases and J by 7 bases, with 18 bases between them. CDR1 and CDR2 from the germline V gene are MNHNS and SASEGT. The length of the CDR3 is 14 residues. In nucleotides, the CDR3 is TGTGCCAGCAGACAGTTGGGCAGCAGAAGTGAAGCTTTCTTT. Translating gives CASRQLGSRSEAFF.

This clonotype was detected only a few times. V is TRBV21-1 and J is TRBJ2-2; the D call of TRBD1 is as the table states it, not checked on the DNA. TRBV21-1 is a pseudogene locus. The CDR3 is 18 amino acids. CDR3 sequence: CASSNVKGSFFYTGELFF. The CDR3, as DNA: TGTGCCAGCAGCAATGTAAAGGGGAGCTTCTTTTACACCGGGGAGCTGTTTTTT.

This sequence joins TRBV29-1 and TRBJ2-5, with D possibly TRBD2 on 6 matching bases. Trimming left V 0 bases short and J 3 bases short, with 8 bases between. CDR1 SQVTM and CDR2 ANQGSEA come from the germline V gene. The CDR3 contains 13 residues. The CDR3 region is CSVEDGGEETQYF. The CDR3 DNA reads TGCAGCGTTGAAGATGGAGGGGAAGAGACCCAGTACTTC.

This clonotype has just a few counts. The chain combines TRBV5-5 with TRBJ2-5, with D tentatively TRBD1 or TRBD2 (5 bases each). V was shortened by 6 bases and J by 1 base, with 13 bases between the two germline ends. This CDR3 contains 14 residues. CDR1 is SGHKS and CDR2 is YYEKEE in the germline V gene (reference sequence). The CDR3 protein is CASNQGRSQETQYF. CDR3 nucleotides: TGTGCCAGCAACCAGGGACGGTCCCAAGAGACCCAGTACTTC.